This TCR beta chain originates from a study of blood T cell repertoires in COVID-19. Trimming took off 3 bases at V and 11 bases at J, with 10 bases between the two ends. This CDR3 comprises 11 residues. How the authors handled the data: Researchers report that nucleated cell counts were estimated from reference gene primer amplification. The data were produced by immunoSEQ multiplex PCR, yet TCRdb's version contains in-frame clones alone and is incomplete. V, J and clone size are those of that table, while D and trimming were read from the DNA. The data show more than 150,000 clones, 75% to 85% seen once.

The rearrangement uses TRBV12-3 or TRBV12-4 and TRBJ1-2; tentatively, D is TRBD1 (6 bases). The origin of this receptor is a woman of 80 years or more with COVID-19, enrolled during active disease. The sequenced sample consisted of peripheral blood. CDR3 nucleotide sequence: TGTGCCAGCAGTTTGGGGGGGGCATACACCTTC. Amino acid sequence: CASSLGGAYTF.